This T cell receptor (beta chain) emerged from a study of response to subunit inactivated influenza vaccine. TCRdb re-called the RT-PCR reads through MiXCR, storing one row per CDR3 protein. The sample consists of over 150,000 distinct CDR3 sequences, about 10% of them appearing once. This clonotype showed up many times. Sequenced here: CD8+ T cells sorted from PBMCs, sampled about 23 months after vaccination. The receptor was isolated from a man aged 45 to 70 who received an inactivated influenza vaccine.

CDR3 DNA: TGCGCCAGCAGCCAAGCGGGCATGCGTCAACTCTCCTACGAGCAGTACTTC. Translated, it gives CASSQAGMRQLSYEQYF. The rearrangement uses TRBV4-1 and TRBJ2-7; no clear D gene. The CDR3 is 17 amino acids. Germline CDR1 reads MGHRA; CDR2 reads YSYEKL. The V and J ends lost 1 base and 0 bases respectively, with 16 bases between them.